The sequence of this TCR beta chain was determined in a study of shared clonotypes between healthy human individuals. Researchers ran the assay at a deep level. Source study methods: Owing to the provision of junction-only sequences devoid of quality scores by immunoSEQ, filtering differed. The repertoire was sequenced with immunoSEQ multiplex PCR; TCRdb's copy has only in-frame clones and lacks some. The V and J calls and the clone size are those of that table, but D and trimming were determined from the DNA. The repertoire holds about 2.4 million clones, with around 90% as singletons. The CDR3 is 15 residues long. With 2 bases clipped from V and 5 bases from J, the junction kept 2 bases outside the gene matches. CDR1 MNHNS and CDR2 SASEGT come from the germline V gene. Notes on the study in general: Genetic and exposure-history diversity was limited by the small donor number. Non-shared clonotypes had lower generation probabilities than those shared by all four donors.

About this clone itself: Its cognate antigen is unknown.

The sequenced material came from naive CD4+ T cells sorted from blood. Subset described: CD45RA+ positively selected. The clonotype comes from a man between 18 and 35 years old in good health. The chain couples TRBV6-1 to TRBJ1-4; TRBD1 matches at 10 bases. CDR3 amino acids: CASSERTGGNEKLFF. The CDR3 coding sequence is TGTGCCAGCAGTGAAAGGACAGGGGGGAATGAAAAACTGTTTTTT.